The 11 T cell receptor beta chains given below trace back to one sample, sequenced in a study of CXCR3-negative and CXCR3-positive naive CD8 T cells. 5' RACE that incorporated UMI labels was used to prepare the TRB cDNA libraries. Following a re-call of the 5' RACE reads, TCRdb has one entry per CDR3 protein and lacks DNA. The sample data list some 67,000 distinct CDR3 sequences. Material: naive CXCR3- CD8+ T cells from blood. Subset denoted: CD45RO-CCR7+CD27+CD95- naive CD8+ T cells lacking CXCR3 (TNR3-). The receptors derive from a human donor in good health. Some clones in this sample may be carry-over from other donors' samples.

In terms of frequency, this clonotype is medium-sized. The chain is built from TRBV15 and TRBJ2-7; TCRdb selects TRBD2, and the lack of DNA leaves this call unchecked. The CDR3 contains 14 residues. Per germline, CDR1 LNHNV and CDR2 YYDKDF (reference sequence). CDR3 loop: CATSESSGSYEQYF. The full variable domain, completed using reference TRBV15 and TRBJ2-7, is DAMVIQNPRYQVTQFGKPVTLSCSQTLNHNVMYWYQQKSSQAPKLLFHYYDKDFNNEADTPDNFQSRRPNTSFCFLDIRSPGLGDTAMYLCATSESSGSYEQYFGPGTRLTVT.

The chain combines TRBV14 with TRBJ2-7; TCRdb's assignment of TRBD2 cannot be checked, as there is no DNA. The CDR3 extends over 14 amino acids. Germline V gene data show CDR1 as SGHDN and CDR2 as FVKESK. The CDR3 loop is CASSPEDWPYEQYF.

The V call is TRBV7-3, the J call TRBJ2-3; TCRdb indicates TRBD2, and absent DNA this call remains unverified. Germline lookup yields CDR1 SGHTA and CDR2 FQGTGA. This CDR3 has 18 amino acids. The CDR3 spells CASSHSPGLAGGTDTQYF.

J is TRBJ2-7 and V is TRBV9; TCRdb proposes TRBD2, but this gene call is untestable without DNA. This CDR3 region has 15 residues. Per the germline V gene, CDR1 is SGDLS and CDR2 is YYNGEE. This chain's CDR3 is CASSAGTSASYEQYF.

V is TRBV24-1 and J is TRBJ2-5; no DNA is available, so the TRBD2 call from TCRdb remains unchecked. Germline CDR1 and CDR2: KGHDR and SFDVKD. CDR3 length: 18 residues. Here the CDR3 reads CATSDPGWSGSLQETQYF.

The CDR3 sequence: CASSQDPGAGDIQYF. This chain connects TRBV4-1 to TRBJ2-4; TCRdb indicates TRBD1, and absent DNA this call remains unverified. This CDR3 has 15 amino acids. Germline V gives CDR1 MGHRA, CDR2 YSYEKL.

This sequence joins TRBV10-3 and TRBJ1-2; TCRdb reports TRBD1, a call that lacks DNA to check it against. CDR1 and CDR2 (germline): ENHRY, SYGVKD. The CDR3 is 18 amino acids. CDR3 sequence reads: CAISESTIGQGDRYGYTF.

The chain uses TRBV5-1 and TRBJ2-3; without DNA, the TCRdb call of TRBD2 cannot be checked. Germline CDR1 is SGHRS and CDR2 is YFSETQ. This CDR3 spans 16 amino acids. CDR3 loop: CASSLGSVAGEDTQYF. Supplemented by reference TRBV5-1 and TRBJ2-3, the full variable domain reads KAGVTQTPRYLIKTRGQQVTLSCSPISGHRSVSWYQQTPGQGLQFLFEYFSETQRNKGNFPGRFSGRQFSNSRSEMNVSTLELGDSALYLCASSLGSVAGEDTQYFGPGTRLTVL.

The V and J genes are TRBV28 and TRBJ2-3. The CDR3 runs 11 residues. Germline V CDR1 and CDR2: MDHEN, SYDVKM. CDR3: CATSRLDTQYF.

The CDR3 is CASSLFVKTYEQYF. The J gene is TRBJ2-7, the V gene TRBV5-6. There are 14 residues in the CDR3. Per germline, CDR1 SGHDT and CDR2 YYEEEE.

The CDR3 protein is CASSPEEADTQYF. This chain joins TRBV6-5 and TRBJ2-3; the D gene TCRdb calls, TRBD1, cannot be checked with no DNA. The CDR3 consists of 13 residues. Germline assignment: CDR1 MNHEY and CDR2 SVGAGI.